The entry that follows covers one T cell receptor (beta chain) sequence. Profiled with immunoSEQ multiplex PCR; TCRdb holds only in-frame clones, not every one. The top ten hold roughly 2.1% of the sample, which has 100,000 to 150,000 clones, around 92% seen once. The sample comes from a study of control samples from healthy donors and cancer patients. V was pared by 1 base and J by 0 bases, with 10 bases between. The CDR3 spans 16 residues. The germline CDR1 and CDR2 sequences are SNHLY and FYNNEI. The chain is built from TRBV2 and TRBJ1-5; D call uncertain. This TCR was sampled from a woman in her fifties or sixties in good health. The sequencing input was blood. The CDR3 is CASSEDRIYSNQPQHF. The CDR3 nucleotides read TGTGCCAGCAGTGAAGACAGAATCTATAGCAATCAGCCCCAGCATTTT.